A single sample is the source of the 27 T cell receptor beta chains below, sequenced in a study of blood T cell repertoires in COVID-19. Here immunoSEQ multiplex PCR was the method, and the copy in TCRdb shows in-frame clones only, minus some. The table lists hundreds of thousands of clones, roughly 89% of them singletons. Sequences were obtained from peripheral blood. These receptor sequences come from a young woman with active or convalescent COVID-19.

The rearrangement joins TRBV4-1 to TRBJ1-5; 9 positions agree with TRBD1. CDR1 MGHRA and CDR2 YSYEKL come from the germline V gene. CDR3 length: 17 amino acids. V lost 1 base, J lost 4 bases, and 8 bases stayed unmatched. CDR3 amino acids: CASSQVAMGTGNQPQHF. In nucleotides, the CDR3 is TGCGCCAGCAGCCAAGTGGCAATGGGGACAGGGAATCAGCCCCAGCATTTT.

The CDR3 region is CASSLKRSSGRGEAFF. The CDR3 DNA is TGTGCCAGCAGCTTAAAAAGAAGTAGCGGTCGAGGTGAAGCTTTCTTT. The V call is TRBV7-2, the J call TRBJ1-1; D is unclear. V gave up 2 bases and J gave up 7 bases, with 20 bases separating them. This CDR3 has 16 residues. The germline V gene has CDR1 SGHTA and CDR2 FQGNSA.

The chain joins TRBV2 to TRBJ1-5, with D possibly TRBD1 on 6 matching bases. Germline V gives CDR1 SNHLY, CDR2 FYNNEI. Trimming took 5 bases from V and 2 from J, leaving 16 bases between them. The CDR3 has 16 residues. CDR3 in amino acids: CASSQGGGLGNQPQHF. CDR3 coding DNA: TGTGCCAGCAGTCAAGGGGGGGGGTTAGGCAATCAGCCCCAGCATTTT.

This chain uses TRBV5-1 with TRBJ1-5, with a weak D call TRBD1 (5 bases). The length of the CDR3 is 15 residues. Germline assignment: CDR1 SGHRS and CDR2 YFSETQ. V dropped 4 bases and J dropped 3 bases, with 14 bases sitting between them. CDR3 region: CASSGEGLPNQPQHF. In nucleotides, the CDR3 is TGCGCCAGCAGCGGAGAGGGACTGCCCAATCAGCCCCAGCATTTT.

The chain uses TRBV4-1 and TRBJ1-1; D might be TRBD1 (6 bases). This CDR3 has 16 amino acids. Germline CDR1 reads MGHRA; CDR2 reads YSYEKL. The V and J ends lost 0 bases and 1 base respectively, with 12 bases between them. CDR3 DNA: TGCGCCAGCAGCCAAGATAACAGGGTACCGAACACTGAAGCTTTCTTT. Translating gives CASSQDNRVPNTEAFF.

The chain recombines TRBV27 with TRBJ1-5; D unclear. Deletions cut 5 bases from V and 1 base from J, with 18 bases between. The CDR3 consists of 17 residues. Looked up from germline, CDR1 is MNHEY and CDR2 is SMNVEV (reference sequence). CDR3 protein: CASSPRFHEESNQPQHF. The CDR3 DNA reads as TGTGCCAGCAGTCCCCGATTCCACGAGGAAAGCAATCAGCCCCAGCATTTT.

V is TRBV21-1 and J is TRBJ2-2; the table's D call, TRBD1, was not checked against the DNA. TRBV21-1 has pseudogene status. CDR3 size: 16 residues. The CDR3 DNA is TGTGCCAGGAATTCCTCCGGGACAGAGAACACCGGGGAGCTGTTTTTT. Translated, it gives CARNSSGTENTGELFF.

V is TRBV12-3 or TRBV12-4 and J is TRBJ1-2; D not resolved. This CDR3 is 13 amino acids long. Trimming removed 3 bases at V and 4 bases at J, with 9 bases between. The DNA for the CDR3 is TGTGCCAGCAGTTTTGGTCAGATCTATGGCTACACCTTC. Its protein is CASSFGQIYGYTF.

The chain has TRBV5-4 and TRBJ2-2; the D gene is possibly TRBD1 (6 bases). Germline CDR1 SGHNT, CDR2 YYREEE (reference sequence). The V and J ends lost 0 bases and 3 bases respectively, with 9 bases between them. This CDR3 region has 15 residues. The CDR3 DNA reads as TGTGCCAGCAGCTTGGGGGGACACTACACCGGGGAGCTGTTTTTT. As protein: CASSLGGHYTGELFF. The full variable domain, with the rest looked up from reference TRBV5-4 and TRBJ2-2, is ETGVTQSPTHLIKTRGQQVTLRCSSQSGHNTVSWYQQALGQGPQFIFQYYREEENGRGNFPPRFSGLQFPNYSSELNVNALELDDSALYLCASSLGGHYTGELFFGEGSRLTVL.

The genes are TRBV12-3 or TRBV12-4 and TRBJ1-1, with 11 bases aligning to TRBD1. CDR3 length: 13 amino acids. Trimming cost V 6 bases and J 4 bases; bases outside gene matches: 1. Here the CDR3 reads CASRGTGGTEAFF. In nucleotides, the CDR3 is TGTGCCAGCAGAGGGACAGGGGGCACTGAAGCTTTCTTT.

The gene calls are TRBV27 and TRBJ1-1; TRBD1 is a possible D gene (6 bases). This CDR3 comprises 15 residues. Trimming took off 5 bases at V and 5 bases at J, with 18 bases between the two ends. Germline V gene lookup returns CDR1 MNHEY and CDR2 SMNVEV (reference sequence). The CDR3 sequence is CASSPGTTDMTEAFF. DNA for the CDR3: TGTGCCAGCAGTCCCGGGACAACAGACATGACTGAAGCTTTCTTT.

J is TRBJ2-7 and V is TRBV29-1; D is perhaps TRBD1 (6 bases). CDR3 size: 14 residues. The germline gives CDR1 SQVTM, CDR2 ANQGSEA. Deletions cut 7 bases from V and 7 bases from J, with 23 bases between. CDR3 loop: CSAGNGQGSREQYF. In nucleotides, the CDR3 is TGCAGCGCCGGGAACGGGCAGGGGAGTCGGGAGCAGTACTTC.

This chain uses TRBV3-1 (or the pseudogene TRBV3-2) with TRBJ2-3, with 9 bases lining up with TRBD1. CDR1 is LGHDT and CDR2 is YNNKEL in the germline V gene (reference sequence). With V trimmed by 2 bases and J by 2 bases, 2 bases remained unmatched. The CDR3 has 15 amino acids. CDR3 sequence reads: CASSQNRGPTDTQYF. CDR3 bases: TGTGCCAGCAGCCAAAACAGGGGGCCCACAGATACGCAGTATTTT.

The gene calls are TRBV11-2 and TRBJ1-5, with a weak D call TRBD1 (5 bases). The length of the CDR3 is 16 residues. Deletions cut 4 bases from V and 1 base from J, with 14 bases between. Per germline, CDR1 SGHAT and CDR2 FQNNGV. The CDR3 region is CASSSTAGGSNQPQHF. Written as DNA, the CDR3 is TGTGCCAGCAGCTCGACCGCTGGGGGGAGCAATCAGCCCCAGCATTTT.

This clone was found once. Written as DNA, the CDR3 is TGTGCCAGCAGCTTAGAACCGGGTCTCTCTGGAAACACCATATATTTT. Translation: CASSLEPGLSGNTIYF. This rearrangement joins TRBV7-9 to TRBJ1-3, with D uncertain. The CDR3 is made up of 16 amino acids. Per the germline V gene, CDR1 is SEHNR and CDR2 is FQNEAQ (reference sequence). V dropped 1 base and J dropped 0 bases, with 10 bases sitting between them.

This sequence joins TRBV7-8 and TRBJ1-1; tentatively, D is TRBD1 (5 bases). V lost 4 bases and J 4 bases, leaving 10 bases between the germline ends. This CDR3 region has 13 residues. Germline V gene data show CDR1 as SGHVS and CDR2 as FQNEAQ. The CDR3 sequence is CASSSPGATEAFF. DNA for the CDR3: TGTGCCAGCAGCTCCCCTGGGGCCACTGAAGCTTTCTTT.

The rearrangement links TRBV23-1 to TRBJ1-2; no reliable D call. TRBV23-1 is recorded as an ORF, its role being uncertain. CDR3 length equals 10 residues. Between the trimmed V and J ends, which lost 4 bases and 13 bases, there was a span of 10 bases. The CDR3 region is CASSRYPSTF. CDR3 DNA sequence: TGCGCCAGCAGTCGCTACCCCTCCACCTTC.

CDR3 region: CSVPWPSGGTDTQYF. DNA for the CDR3: TGCAGCGTTCCGTGGCCTAGCGGGGGCACAGATACGCAGTATTTT. The chain employs TRBV29-1 and TRBJ2-3, with 9 bases matching TRBD2. The CDR3 sequence is 15 residues long. CDR1 and CDR2 from the germline V gene are SQVTM and ANQGSEA. Trimming cost V 5 bases and J 1 base; bases outside gene matches: 7.

The chain joins TRBV2 to TRBJ2-1, with TRBD1 as a possible D gene (5 bases). CDR3 size: 15 residues. V gave up 4 bases and J gave up 4 bases, with 14 bases separating them. Germline V gene lookup returns CDR1 SNHLY and CDR2 FYNNEI. The CDR3 nucleotides are TGTGCCAGCAGTGTTTTGCAGGGAAGTTACAATGAGCAGTTCTTC. Protein product: CASSVLQGSYNEQFF. Combining the CDR3 with reference TRBV2 and TRBJ2-1 gives the whole variable domain EPEVTQTPSHQVTQMGQEVILRCVPISNHLYFYWYRQILGQKVEFLVSFYNNEISEKSEIFDDQFSVERPDGSNFTLKIRSTKLEDSAMYFCASSVLQGSYNEQFFGPGTRLTVL.

This clone is classed as medium-sized. The rearrangement links TRBV5-5 to TRBJ1-1; the D gene is possibly TRBD1 (6 bases). V was trimmed by 3 bases and J by 1 base, leaving 19 bases between them. Germline V gene data show CDR1 as SGHKS and CDR2 as YYEKEE (reference sequence). CDR3 length equals 17 residues. DNA for the CDR3: TGTGCCAGCAGCTCCCTACTACAGGGAAATGGGAACACTGAAGCTTTCTTT. Translated, it gives CASSSLLQGNGNTEAFF.

This chain connects TRBV12-3 or TRBV12-4 to TRBJ1-5, with D perhaps matching TRBD1 (5 bases). The CDR3 sequence is 13 residues long. The V and J ends lost 6 bases and 7 bases respectively, with 13 bases between them. CDR3 sequence: CASSGGEEQPQHF. CDR3 DNA: TGTGCCAGCAGCGGGGGAGAGGAACAGCCCCAGCATTTT.

This chain links TRBV18 with TRBJ1-6; 9 nucleotides align to TRBD1. The CDR3 has 17 amino acids. Germline V gene data show CDR1 as KGHSH and CDR2 as LQKENI. The V gene end was trimmed by 2 bases and the J gene end by 10 bases; junction bases not matched to a gene: 12. The CDR3, as DNA: TGTGCCAGCTCACCAAAAACCGGGACAGGGAGATTATCACCCCTCCACTTT. Translating it yields CASSPKTGTGRLSPLHF.

The chain employs TRBV27 and TRBJ2-1, with D possibly matching TRBD2 (5 bases). The V end lost 0 bases, the J end lost 4 bases, and 10 bases lay between the germline ends. The CDR3 has 15 residues. Per germline, CDR1 MNHEY and CDR2 SMNVEV (reference sequence). CDR3 sequence reads: CASSLSRVDYNEQFF. The CDR3 bases are TGTGCCAGCAGTTTATCGCGGGTAGATTACAATGAGCAGTTCTTC.

The table lists this clone with a count of one. The V gene is TRBV30, the J gene TRBJ2-3; 10 bases match TRBD2. CDR3 length: 15 residues. Germline V CDR1 and CDR2: GTSNPN, SVGIG (reference sequence). V trimming: 1 base; J trimming: 2 bases; junction bases outside the gene matches: 3. CDR3 nucleotide sequence: TGTGCCTGGAGTGGACTAGCGGGCTACACAGATACGCAGTATTTT. This encodes CAWSGLAGYTDTQYF.

The chain employs TRBV7-2 and TRBJ2-3, with 12 bases identical to TRBD2. CDR1 is SGHTA, CDR2 FQGNSA, per germline. The CDR3 extends over 17 amino acids. After removal of 0 bases from V and 6 bases from J, the junction contained 7 bases not matched to a gene. The CDR3 sequence is CASSLAASGRVGDTQYF. The CDR3 DNA reads as TGTGCCAGCAGCTTAGCGGCTAGCGGGAGGGTTGGCGATACGCAGTATTTT.

V gene TRBV9 combines with J gene TRBJ1-2, with TRBD1 identical over 7 bases. V gave up 0 bases and J gave up 3 bases; unmatched junction bases: 8. The CDR3 totals 16 residues. Germline V lookup: CDR1 SGDLS, CDR2 YYNGEE. CDR3 DNA: TGTGCCAGCAGCGTAGGGAACAGGGGATTGGACTATGGCTACACCTTC. Its translation is CASSVGNRGLDYGYTF.

In this sample, this clone turned up once. The rearrangement links TRBV7-2 to TRBJ2-7; D is uncertain. There are 14 residues in the CDR3. CDR1 is SGHTA and CDR2 is FQGNSA in the germline V gene. The V end was cut by 5 bases, the J end by 9 bases, with 20 bases between. This chain's CDR3 is CASSPRDPLRGQYF. The DNA of the CDR3 is TGTGCCAGCAGCCCCAGAGACCCGCTAAGAGGGCAGTACTTC.